This entry lists 24 T cell receptor beta chains sequenced from one sample in a study of blood T cell repertoires in COVID-19. TCRdb's table, derived via immunoSEQ multiplex PCR, lists solely in-frame clones and lacks some. Found here are some 64,000 clones, around two thirds of them singletons; the top ten hold 51%. The sequencing sample was made of PBMCs or T cells enriched from blood (not recorded which). These TCRs come from a woman aged 55-69 years who had been exposed to COVID-19.

The chain joins TRBV6-5 to TRBJ1-4, with TRBD1 identical over 10 bases. J was trimmed by 7 bases and V by 6 bases; bases with no gene match: 8. This CDR3 spans 15 amino acids. CDR1 and CDR2 from the germline V gene are MNHEY and SVGAGI. The CDR3: CASRPPGQGSEKLFF. Here the CDR3 DNA reads TGTGCCAGCAGACCCCCGGGACAGGGGAGTGAAAAACTGTTTTTT.

The chain carries TRBV9 and TRBJ2-1; 7 bases align to TRBD1. The CDR3 sequence is 15 residues long. V dropped 3 bases and J dropped 3; count of bases not matched to a gene: 6. The germline V gene has CDR1 SGDLS and CDR2 YYNGEE. CDR3 sequence reads: CASSGGQGVYNEQFF. CDR3 in DNA: TGTGCCAGCAGCGGGGGCCAGGGGGTCTACAATGAGCAGTTCTTC.

This clone occurred a few times. The chain uses TRBV19 and TRBJ2-5; D possibly corresponds to TRBD1 (7 bases). Germline assignment: CDR1 LNHDA and CDR2 SQIVND (reference sequence). V lost 7 bases, J lost 1 base, and 22 bases lay in between. CDR3 length equals 17 residues. The CDR3 sequence: CASTTNFRRDSQETQYF. CDR3 DNA sequence: TGTGCCAGTACGACTAATTTCAGGCGGGACAGCCAAGAGACCCAGTACTTC.

V and J are TRBV2 and TRBJ1-1, with D hard to call. V was cut by 4 bases and J by 0 bases, with 12 bases left in between. The CDR3 is made up of 15 amino acids. Germline V gene data show CDR1 as SNHLY and CDR2 as FYNNEI. The CDR3 region is CASSGRGTMNTEAFF. The CDR3 DNA is TGTGCCAGCAGTGGACGGGGAACTATGAACACTGAAGCTTTCTTT.

In its sample, this clone was seen many times. The chain combines TRBV24-1 with TRBJ1-5, with D possibly matching TRBD1 (5 bases). The CDR3 sequence is 15 residues long. CDR1 KGHDR and CDR2 SFDVKD come from the germline V gene. Deletions cut 4 bases from V and 1 base from J, with 10 bases between. DNA for the CDR3: TGTGCCACCAGTGAAACGGGACTGAGCAATCAGCCCCAGCATTTT. Translated, it gives CATSETGLSNQPQHF.

This CDR3 is CATSPSKADTQYF. The CDR3 DNA follows: TGTGCCACCAGCCCTAGCAAAGCAGATACGCAGTATTTT. This sequence joins TRBV15 and TRBJ2-3; TRBD2 might be the D (5 bases). V was pared by 5 bases and J by 4 bases, with 10 bases between. The germline V gene has CDR1 LNHNV and CDR2 YYDKDF (reference sequence). The CDR3 is 13 residues long.

This clone was observed a few times. The chain combines TRBV6-2 or TRBV6-3 with TRBJ1-1, with a weak D call TRBD1 (5 bases). The germline V gene has CDR1 MNHEY and CDR2 SVGEGT. The CDR3 totals 15 residues. The ends were cut back, 6 bases at V and 0 bases at J, with 14 bases in the middle. The CDR3 nucleotides read TGTGCCAGCAGCCCCCGTACAGGTCTGAACACTGAAGCTTTCTTT. It translates to CASSPRTGLNTEAFF.

The rearrangement uses TRBV7-2 and TRBJ2-1; TRBD1 matches 10 bases. The germline CDR1 and CDR2 sequences are SGHTA and FQGNSA. The CDR3 is made up of 15 amino acids. Losses at the gene ends were 0 bases for V and 7 bases for J; bases not matched to a gene: 3. This chain's CDR3 is CASSLAGTGVNEQFF. The DNA for the CDR3 is TGTGCCAGCAGCTTAGCCGGGACAGGGGTAAATGAGCAGTTCTTC.

This clone appeared a single time. The chain has TRBV6-5 and TRBJ2-2, with D perhaps matching TRBD1 (6 bases). The length of the CDR3 is 14 residues. V was cut by 8 bases and J by 6 bases, with 16 bases left in between. Germline assignment: CDR1 MNHEY and CDR2 SVGAGI. In DNA, the CDR3 is TGTGCCAGCGAAGGGGGTAGAGGGGCCGGGGAGCTGTTTTTT. This encodes CASEGGRGAGELFF.

V gene TRBV6-5 combines with J gene TRBJ2-5, with D tentatively TRBD2 (7 bases). V was shortened by 10 bases and J by 7 bases, with 16 bases between the two germline ends. The CDR3 consists of 12 residues. Germline V CDR1 and CDR2: MNHEY, SVGAGI. CDR3 protein: CATSRGGLTQYF. CDR3 sequence (DNA): TGTGCCACCTCAAGGGGGGGCCTGACCCAGTACTTC.

The chain joins TRBV24-1 to TRBJ1-1, with D possibly TRBD1 on 5 matching bases. The CDR3 is made up of 11 amino acids. V was pared by 8 bases and J by 10 bases, with 13 bases between. The germline CDR1 and CDR2 sequences are KGHDR and SFDVKD. CDR3 protein: CATTGQKGAFF. The DNA of the CDR3 is TGTGCCACCACAGGGCAGAAGGGAGCTTTCTTT.

The rearrangement links TRBV27 to TRBJ1-5; D gene unclear. The germline V and J ends were trimmed by 6 bases and 0 bases, with 12 bases remaining between them. Per the germline V gene, CDR1 is MNHEY and CDR2 is SMNVEV (reference sequence). The CDR3 loop spans 15 amino acids. CDR3: CASSSGLSSNQPQHF. The DNA for the CDR3 is TGTGCCAGCAGCTCCGGACTCAGTAGCAATCAGCCCCAGCATTTT.

This clone was picked up a small number of times. The chain has TRBV5-4 and TRBJ2-3; tentatively, D is TRBD1 (5 bases). V was cut by 2 bases and J by 4 bases, with 14 bases left in between. In germline, CDR1 is SGHNT, CDR2 YYREEE (reference sequence). The CDR3 runs to 15 residues. This CDR3 is CASSFMQGLADTQYF. CDR3 nucleotide sequence: TGTGCCAGCAGCTTCATGCAGGGCCTCGCAGATACGCAGTATTTT.

The J gene is TRBJ2-7, the V gene TRBV7-2; 12 nucleotides line up with TRBD2. The V and J ends lost 5 bases and 5 bases, in that order; junction bases with no gene match: 10. The CDR3 runs to 16 residues. Germline V gene data show CDR1 as SGHTA and CDR2 as FQGNSA. The CDR3 reads CASSPVVTSGSDEQYF. For the CDR3, the DNA is TGTGCCAGCAGCCCAGTCGTGACTAGCGGGAGTGACGAGCAGTACTTC.

The rearrangement uses TRBV9 and TRBJ1-6; the D gene is possibly TRBD1 (5 bases). V was trimmed by 0 bases and J by 10 bases, leaving 11 bases between them. Germline CDR1 reads SGDLS; CDR2 reads YYNGEE. The CDR3 runs to 14 residues. CDR3 in amino acids: CASSVAQAGSPLHF. The CDR3 DNA follows: TGTGCCAGCAGCGTAGCGCAGGCAGGGTCACCCCTCCACTTT.

V is TRBV30 and J is TRBJ1-5, with D perhaps matching TRBD1 (5 bases). Trimming cost V 2 bases and J 5 bases, with 13 bases left between them. CDR3 size: 14 residues. Germline V gives CDR1 GTSNPN, CDR2 SVGIG (reference sequence). The chain's CDR3 is CAWSFGEGYQPQHF. The DNA for the CDR3 is TGTGCCTGGAGTTTCGGGGAGGGGTATCAGCCCCAGCATTTT.

The chain has TRBV28 and TRBJ2-3; maybe TRBD1 (5 bases). The CDR3 has 13 residues. Trimming took 7 bases from V and 3 from J, leaving 11 bases between them. Germline V gene lookup returns CDR1 MDHEN and CDR2 SYDVKM. CDR3 in DNA: TGTGCCAGCAAGCAGGGTGGGACAGATACGCAGTATTTT. It yields the protein CASKQGGTDTQYF.

V is TRBV6-2 or TRBV6-3 and J is TRBJ2-3; no firm D call. Germline V gives CDR1 MNHEY, CDR2 SVGEGT. V lost 6 bases and J lost 1, with 17 bases in between. The CDR3 length is 16 residues. The DNA for the CDR3 is TGTGCCAGCAGCCCCCGTGGGCTGGTGGGCACAGATACGCAGTATTTT. Encoded protein: CASSPRGLVGTDTQYF.

The chain joins TRBV7-9 to TRBJ1-6; D call uncertain. The CDR3 runs 12 residues. The V gene lost 5 bases and the J gene lost 10 bases, with 9 bases spanning the gap. Per the germline V gene, CDR1 is SEHNR and CDR2 is FQNEAQ (reference sequence). This chain's CDR3 is CASSLGESPLHF. The CDR3 nucleotides are TGTGCCAGCAGCCTCGGGGAATCACCCCTCCACTTT.

This chain connects TRBV4-3 to TRBJ2-1; TRBD1 matches at 8 bases. The CDR3 runs to 14 residues. Germline V gives CDR1 LGHNA, CDR2 YSLEER. The V and J ends lost 4 bases and 5 bases, in that order; junction bases with no gene match: 4. CDR3 sequence (DNA): TGCGCCAGCAGCCCGGACAGGGTCAACAATGAGCAGTTCTTC. The encoded protein is CASSPDRVNNEQFF.

The CDR3 reads CASSLGGPTGELFF. The CDR3 DNA is TGCGCCAGCAGCCTGGGGGGGCCCACCGGGGAGCTGTTTTTT. The chain uses TRBV5-1 and TRBJ2-2; D is perhaps TRBD2 (7 bases). The CDR3 consists of 14 residues. Deletions cut 4 bases from V and 4 bases from J, with 11 bases between. Germline V gives CDR1 SGHRS, CDR2 YFSETQ.

The J gene is TRBJ2-1, the V gene TRBV28, with TRBD1 identical over 8 bases. The CDR3 spans 15 residues. The junction had 9 bases not matched to a gene; V was cut back by 5 bases and J by 6 bases. Germline V CDR1 and CDR2: MDHEN, SYDVKM. The CDR3 region has the DNA TGTGCCAGCAGTCCCGGGACAGGTCCCATCAATGAGCAGTTCTTC. Translating it yields CASSPGTGPINEQFF.

J is TRBJ1-2 and V is TRBV15; D unclear. Deletions cut 6 bases from V and 6 bases from J, with 14 bases between. CDR1 is LNHNV, CDR2 YYDKDF, per germline (reference sequence). The CDR3 consists of 13 residues. As DNA, the CDR3 is TGTGCCACCAGTTTGGCGGCGGGGAATGGCTACACCTTC. Its protein product is CATSLAAGNGYTF.

The CDR3 coding sequence is TGTGCCAGTACATACACAGCGAGGGGAGGCACTGAAGCTTTCTTT. Its translation is CASTYTARGGTEAFF. The chain has TRBV19 and TRBJ1-1; D might be TRBD1 (5 bases). The V end was cut by 7 bases, the J end by 4 bases, with 19 bases between. The length of the CDR3 is 15 residues. In germline, CDR1 is LNHDA, CDR2 SQIVND (reference sequence).